These 23 T cell receptor beta chains came from one sample sequenced in a study of T cells after yellow fever vaccination. MiXCR was run by TCRdb on the 5' RACE reads, yielding one entry per CDR3 protein. The table lists about 170,000 distinct CDR3 sequences, 9.5% to 11% of them singletons. The sequenced sample was CD8+ T cells sorted from PBMCs, obtained 15 days after the yellow fever booster vaccination. All receptors come from a man aged 18 to 30 who received the YFV17D yellow fever vaccine.

The J gene is TRBJ1-1, the V gene TRBV6-2 or TRBV6-3; D remains unclear. V lost 0 bases and J 3 bases, leaving 14 bases between the germline ends. The CDR3 loop spans 16 amino acids. Germline V gives CDR1 MNHEY, CDR2 SVGEGT. The CDR3 coding sequence is TGTGCCAGCAGTTACTCGATGCTCAGGATGGACACTGAAGCTTTCTTT. Amino acid sequence: CASSYSMLRMDTEAFF.

The chain recombines TRBV7-3 with TRBJ2-1, with 12 bases matching TRBD1. This CDR3 region has 14 residues. Per germline, CDR1 SGHTA and CDR2 FQGTGA. Losses at the gene ends were 4 bases for V and 10 bases for J; bases not matched to a gene: 5. The CDR3 sequence is CASSSGTGGAEQFF. In nucleotides, the CDR3 is TGTGCCAGCAGCTCGGGGACAGGGGGCGCGGAGCAGTTCTTC.

The chain has TRBV7-3 and TRBJ2-2; D remains unclear. The CDR3 consists of 14 residues. The germline V and J ends were trimmed by 3 bases and 2 bases, with 7 bases remaining between them. In germline, CDR1 is SGHTA, CDR2 FQGTGA. CDR3 region: CASSLLANTGELFF. The DNA of the CDR3 is TGTGCCAGCAGCTTGCTCGCAAACACCGGGGAGCTGTTTTTT.

This clonotype was detected only a few times. The chain couples TRBV12-3 or TRBV12-4 to TRBJ1-4, with a possible D match to TRBD1 (6 bases). Trimming shortened V by 6 bases and J by 6 bases, and 17 bases separated the two germline ends. This CDR3 is 15 amino acids long. The CDR3 region has the DNA TGTGCCAGCAGCCTAAATACAGGGTATGATGAAAAACTGTTTTTT. Translating gives CASSLNTGYDEKLFF.

This clonotype was observed many times. The chain recombines TRBV6-2 or TRBV6-3 with TRBJ1-2, with 9 bases identical to TRBD1. The V gene end was trimmed by 0 bases and the J gene end by 4 bases; junction bases not matched to a gene: 6. This CDR3 comprises 16 residues. Germline V gene data show CDR1 as MNHEY and CDR2 as SVGEGT. CDR3 DNA sequence: TGTGCCAGCAGTTACTCCAGGACAGGGGTATCCTATGGCTACACCTTC. Its translation is CASSYSRTGVSYGYTF.

This clonotype was picked up many times. The chain links TRBV15 to TRBJ2-1; 8 nucleotides align to TRBD2. The J segment lost 6 bases and the V segment lost 3 bases, leaving 7 bases of the junction unmatched. The CDR3 contains 15 residues. Germline V lookup: CDR1 LNHNV, CDR2 YYDKDF (reference sequence). Here the CDR3 reads CATSRGLGEGNEQFF. The CDR3 DNA follows: TGTGCCACCAGCAGGGGACTAGGGGAGGGCAATGAGCAGTTCTTC. Full variable domain (outside the CDR3, taken from reference TRBV15 and TRBJ2-1): DAMVIQNPRYQVTQFGKPVTLSCSQTLNHNVMYWYQQKSSQAPKLLFHYYDKDFNNEADTPDNFQSRRPNTSFCFLDIRSPGLGDTAMYLCATSRGLGEGNEQFFGPGTRLTVL.

There are many counts of this clonotype. V is TRBV7-3 and J is TRBJ1-1, with 7 nucleotides matching TRBD1. This CDR3 has 14 amino acids. Germline-derived CDR1 and CDR2 are SGHTA and FQGTGA. The V and J ends lost 1 base and 7 bases, in that order; junction bases with no gene match: 6. This CDR3 is CASSLISGGGEAFF. The CDR3 coding sequence is TGTGCCAGCAGCTTAATTTCAGGGGGTGGTGAAGCTTTCTTT.

This rearrangement joins TRBV6-2 or TRBV6-3 to TRBJ2-1; D remains unclear. CDR1 is MNHEY, CDR2 SVGEGT, per germline. This CDR3 has 14 residues. V was cut by 3 bases and J by 10 bases, with 16 bases left in between. CDR3 nucleotides: TGTGCCAGCAGTTATAGTCTAGGGCCTCGGGAGCAGTTCTTC. Its protein is CASSYSLGPREQFF.

There are many counts of this clonotype. The chain employs TRBV27 and TRBJ2-1, with 14 positions matching TRBD2. V lost 4 bases to trimming and J lost 10 bases; unmatched junction nucleotides: 6. This CDR3 is built from 15 residues. Germline values: CDR1 MNHEY, CDR2 SMNVEV (reference sequence). The CDR3: CASSSGTSGGGEQFF. The CDR3 DNA sequence: TGTGCCAGCAGTTCGGGGACTAGCGGGGGCGGGGAGCAGTTCTTC.

The rearrangement uses TRBV11-3 and TRBJ1-2; D ambiguous. This CDR3 spans 15 amino acids. The ends were cut back, 3 bases at V and 3 bases at J, with 14 bases in the middle. Germline CDR1 is SGHNT and CDR2 is YENEEA. The CDR3 region is CASSFRSARYYGYTF. The CDR3 DNA reads TGTGCCAGCAGCTTTCGTTCGGCCAGATACTATGGCTACACCTTC. Full variable domain (remainder filled in from reference TRBV11-3 and TRBJ1-2): EAGVVQSPRYKIIEKKQPVAFWCNPISGHNTLYWYLQNLGQGPELLIRYENEEAVDDSQLPKDRFSAERLKGVDSTLKIQPAELGDSAVYLCASSFRSARYYGYTFGSGTRLTVV.

This clonotype was seen a few times. The gene calls are TRBV4-1 and TRBJ2-1, with TRBD1 as a possible D gene (5 bases). The germline gives CDR1 MGHRA, CDR2 YSYEKL. The V and J ends lost 0 bases and 6 bases respectively, with 15 bases between them. This CDR3 region has 16 residues. The CDR3 bases are TGCGCCAGCAGCCAAGATACCCAGGGCTGGTCCAATGAGCAGTTCTTC. Amino acid sequence: CASSQDTQGWSNEQFF.

This rearrangement joins TRBV7-7 to TRBJ2-5; D is tentatively TRBD1 or TRBD2 (5 bases each). The germline gives CDR1 SSHAT, CDR2 FNYEAQ (reference sequence). The V end lost 6 bases, the J end lost 4 bases, and 12 bases lay between the germline ends. This CDR3 is built from 13 residues. The CDR3 coding sequence is TGTGCCAGCAGTTTTGACAGCGGAGAGACCCAGTACTTC. Its translation is CASSFDSGETQYF.

V usage is TRBV15 and J usage is TRBJ2-7; 12 nucleotides match TRBD1. V gave up 3 bases and J gave up 3 bases; unmatched junction bases: 3. This CDR3 is 15 amino acids long. Germline values: CDR1 LNHNV, CDR2 YYDKDF (reference sequence). The DNA for the CDR3 is TGTGCCACCAGCAGGGGGACAGGGGGCTTCTACGAGCAGTACTTC. Amino acid sequence: CATSRGTGGFYEQYF. The full variable domain, in which reference TRBV15 and TRBJ2-7 provide the parts outside the CDR3, is DAMVIQNPRYQVTQFGKPVTLSCSQTLNHNVMYWYQQKSSQAPKLLFHYYDKDFNNEADTPDNFQSRRPNTSFCFLDIRSPGLGDTAMYLCATSRGTGGFYEQYFGPGTRLTVT.

This clonotype has only a few counts. The CDR3 sequence is CASSLTGGAKKYV. The CDR3 nucleotides are TGTGCCAGCAGTCTTACAGGGGGCGCAAAGAAGTACGTC. The chain links TRBV6-2 or TRBV6-3 to TRBJ2-7, with 9 bases aligning to TRBD1. The CDR3 contains 13 residues. Germline V gene data show CDR1 as MNHEY and CDR2 as SVGEGT. J gave up 11 bases and V 5 bases, and 10 bases lay outside the gene matches.

J is TRBJ2-7 and V is TRBV24-1; no firm D call. This CDR3 has 14 amino acids. Trimming left V 7 bases short and J 2 bases short, with 14 bases between. Germline lookup yields CDR1 KGHDR and CDR2 SFDVKD. DNA for the CDR3: TGTGCCACCAGCCGATTCACTCCCCCCTACGAGCAGTACTTC. This encodes CATSRFTPPYEQYF.

This clonotype showed up just a few times. The gene calls are TRBV5-6 and TRBJ2-7; 9 bases map to TRBD1. This CDR3 contains 14 residues. Germline assignment: CDR1 SGHDT and CDR2 YYEEEE. The V segment lost 0 bases and the J segment 7 bases; nucleotides outside the gene matches: 5. The CDR3 region has the DNA TGTGCCAGCAGCTTGGGGGACAGGGACCAGGAGCAGTACGTC. This codes for CASSLGDRDQEQYV.

The rearrangement uses TRBV5-1 and TRBJ1-2; D not certain. CDR1 SGHRS and CDR2 YFSETQ come from the germline V gene. This CDR3 has 13 amino acids. The ends were cut back, 4 bases at V and 7 bases at J, with 14 bases in the middle. The CDR3 DNA reads TGCGCCAGCAGCGCGGAGGGAGGGATTGGCTACACCTTC. It yields the protein CASSAEGGIGYTF.

The rearrangement links TRBV6-6 to TRBJ2-1; 8 bases map to TRBD1. Germline V gives CDR1 MNHNY, CDR2 SVGAGI (reference sequence). The junction had 7 bases not matched to a gene; V was cut back by 7 bases and J by 8 bases. The CDR3 loop spans 13 amino acids. CDR3 residues: CASNRGRSDEQFF. DNA of the CDR3: TGTGCCAGCAACAGGGGGAGGAGCGATGAGCAGTTCTTC.

This clonotype was counted a few times. The rearrangement joins TRBV7-2 to TRBJ2-7; D possibly uses TRBD1 or TRBD2 (5 bases each). V gave up 3 bases and J gave up 2 bases, with 11 bases separating them. The V gene's germline CDR1 is SGHTA and CDR2 FQGNSA. The CDR3 covers 14 residues. CDR3 in amino acids: CASSFFGGTYEQYV. For the CDR3, the DNA is TGTGCCAGCAGCTTTTTTGGGGGAACCTACGAGCAGTACGTC.

J is TRBJ1-1 and V is TRBV7-8; 8 nucleotides agree with TRBD1. This CDR3 region has 16 residues. Germline CDR1 SGHVS, CDR2 FQNEAQ. The V and J ends lost 4 bases and 0 bases, in that order; junction bases with no gene match: 7. In DNA, the CDR3 is TGTGCCAGCAGCTCTGACAGGGGCTTCATGAACACTGAAGCTTTCTTT. Its protein product is CASSSDRGFMNTEAFF.

This clonotype was observed many times. The chain uses TRBV10-1 and TRBJ2-7; D not certain. Deletions cut 3 bases from V and 4 bases from J, with 7 bases between. From germline, CDR1 is WNHNN and CDR2 SYGVQD (reference sequence). The CDR3 has 12 residues. The DNA for the CDR3 is TGCGCCAGCAGTGAAGGGTTTTACGAGCAGTACTTC. Translating gives CASSEGFYEQYF.

There are many counts of this clonotype. The chain couples TRBV13 to TRBJ2-3; TRBD1 is a possible D gene (5 bases). V was clipped by 5 bases and J by 2 bases, with 11 bases between them. Germline CDR1 and CDR2: PRHDT and FYEKMQ (reference sequence). This CDR3 has 14 residues. CDR3 residues: CASSQDRNTDTQYF. DNA for the CDR3: TGTGCCAGCAGCCAAGACAGAAACACAGATACGCAGTATTTT. Based on the CDR3 plus reference TRBV13 and TRBJ2-3, the full variable domain is AAGVIQSPRHLIKEKRETATLKCYPIPRHDTVYWYQQGPGQDPQFLISFYEKMQSDKGSIPDRFSAQQFSDYHSELNMSSLELGDSALYFCASSQDRNTDTQYFGPGTRLTVL.

This clonotype was seen a few times. The chain joins TRBV29-1 to TRBJ1-1; 8 bases agree with TRBD1. In germline, CDR1 is SQVTM, CDR2 ANQGSEA. The CDR3 length is 14 residues. Trimming at V came to 7 bases and at J to 0 bases, leaving 7 bases not matched to a gene. The CDR3 DNA sequence: TGCAGCGACCACGGGACAGGTATGAACACTGAAGCTTTCTTT. Its translation: CSDHGTGMNTEAFF.